The 28 T cell receptor beta chains reported below all come from one sample, sequenced in a study of cytomegalovirus exposure and HLA in healthy donors. Clones were sequenced by immunoSEQ multiplex PCR, and TCRdb holds only the in-frame ones, with some missing. The sample consists of 150,000 to 200,000 clones, roughly 86% of them appearing once. Sample: PBMCs. The source is a man under 40 in good health and CMV-seropositive.

V is TRBV15 and J is TRBJ2-7, with TRBD2 matching 7 bases. After removal of 3 bases from V and 0 bases from J, the junction contained 8 bases not matched to a gene. The length of the CDR3 is 16 residues. Germline V CDR1 and CDR2: LNHNV, YYDKDF (reference sequence). The CDR3 bases are TGTGCCACCAGCAGCCGGGAGGCTAGCGTCTCCTACGAGCAGTACTTC. Its translation: CATSSREASVSYEQYF.

The gene calls are TRBV5-1 and TRBJ1-1, with D possibly matching TRBD1 (6 bases). The CDR3 loop spans 15 amino acids. V dropped 0 bases and J dropped 4 bases, with 13 bases sitting between them. Germline CDR1 and CDR2: SGHRS and YFSETQ. CDR3 nucleotide sequence: TGCGCCAGCAGCTTGGCCGGGGGGCGCGCCACTGAAGCTTTCTTT. Amino acid sequence: CASSLAGGRATEAFF.

The chain is built from TRBV2 and TRBJ2-2; no definite D call. Germline-derived CDR1 and CDR2 are SNHLY and FYNNEI. CDR3 length equals 12 residues. V lost 7 bases to trimming and J lost 5 bases, with 8 bases between them. The CDR3 protein is CASTPDTGELFF. DNA for the CDR3: TGTGCCAGCACTCCCGATACCGGGGAGCTGTTTTTT.

This chain uses TRBV6-5 with TRBJ2-1; TRBD2 matches 11 bases. Trimming removed 2 bases from V and 9 bases from J; junction bases left unmatched: 9. Germline values: CDR1 MNHEY, CDR2 SVGAGI. The CDR3 is 16 amino acids. In nucleotides, the CDR3 is TGTGCCAGCAGTTACGCGCTAGCGGGGGGTTCCGGTGAGCAGTTCTTC. Translated: CASSYALAGGSGEQFF.

CDR3 amino acids: CASSTSGGPTYNEQFF. CDR3 DNA sequence: TGTGCCAGCAGCACGAGCGGGGGACCAACCTACAATGAGCAGTTCTTC. The rearrangement joins TRBV7-6 to TRBJ2-1; 8 nucleotides align to TRBD2. The CDR3 has 16 amino acids. V lost 5 bases, J lost 2 bases, and 8 bases stayed unmatched. Germline loops: CDR1 SGHVS, CDR2 FNYEAQ.

The gene calls are TRBV19 and TRBJ2-3, with 9 positions matching TRBD1. This CDR3 has 15 amino acids. V shed 1 base and J 6 bases; nucleotides not matched to a gene: 5. Germline V lookup: CDR1 LNHDA, CDR2 SQIVND (reference sequence). The CDR3: CASSIAGTGLDTQYF. The CDR3 nucleotides read TGTGCCAGTAGTATAGCCGGGACAGGGCTTGATACGCAGTATTTT.

CDR3 nucleotides: TGCGCCAGCAGCCCCGACAGGCGTAGGACAGATACGCAGTATTTT. Encoded protein: CASSPDRRRTDTQYF. The V call is TRBV4-3, the J call TRBJ2-3, with D possibly matching TRBD1 (6 bases). Germline CDR1 reads LGHNA; CDR2 reads YSLEER. This CDR3 has 15 amino acids. V lost 4 bases and J 3 bases, leaving 14 bases between the germline ends.

V and J are TRBV7-2 and TRBJ1-6; D is ambiguous. The CDR3 covers 14 residues. V was clipped by 1 base and J by 4 bases, with 5 bases between them. Germline V CDR1 and CDR2: SGHTA, FQGNSA. DNA of the CDR3: TGTGCCAGCAGCTTAGGGGGATATAATTCACCCCTCCACTTT. Residues: CASSLGGYNSPLHF.

The V gene is TRBV6-5, the J gene TRBJ2-3, with TRBD2 matching over 8 bases. The V segment lost 2 bases and the J segment 2 bases; nucleotides outside the gene matches: 6. Germline-derived CDR1 and CDR2 are MNHEY and SVGAGI. This CDR3 is 16 amino acids long. The CDR3 DNA follows: TGTGCCAGCAGTTACGTATCGGGAGGGGCCACAGATACGCAGTATTTT. Protein: CASSYVSGGATDTQYF.

The chain couples TRBV19 to TRBJ2-3; possibly TRBD2 for D (6 bases). V was cut by 4 bases and J by 3 bases, with 17 bases left in between. This CDR3 contains 16 residues. CDR1 is LNHDA and CDR2 is SQIVND in the germline V gene (reference sequence). The CDR3: CASSTRPGLETDTQYF. The CDR3 nucleotides read TGTGCCAGTAGTACGCGTCCGGGACTGGAAACAGATACGCAGTATTTT. Full variable domain (rest looked up from reference TRBV19 and TRBJ2-3): DGGITQSPKYLFRKEGQNVTLSCEQNLNHDAMYWYRQDPGQGLRLIYYSQIVNDFQKGDIAEGYSVSREKKESFPLTVTSAQKNPTAFYLCASSTRPGLETDTQYFGPGTRLTVL.

V gene TRBV14 combines with J gene TRBJ2-7, with 9 bases that match TRBD1. V was clipped by 1 base and J by 4 bases; unmatched bases: 11. Germline V gives CDR1 SGHDN, CDR2 FVKESK. This CDR3 is built from 17 residues. The CDR3 nucleotides are TGTGCCAGCAGCCAAGCGTGGGGACAGGGTTTTGATTACGAGCAGTACTTC. This sequence encodes CASSQAWGQGFDYEQYF.

The chain carries TRBV27 and TRBJ2-7, with 7 bases aligning to TRBD2. V shed 3 bases, J shed 3 bases, and the junction held 5 bases outside the gene matches. The germline V gene has CDR1 MNHEY and CDR2 SMNVEV (reference sequence). The length of the CDR3 is 14 residues. The CDR3 nucleotides are TGTGCCAGCAGTTTGTACGGGGGGTACTACGAGCAGTACTTC. Translation gives CASSLYGGYYEQYF.

The chain couples TRBV6-5 to TRBJ2-1; TRBD2 matches 9 bases. The CDR3 length is 15 residues. CDR1 MNHEY and CDR2 SVGAGI come from the germline V gene. The V segment lost 4 bases and the J segment 5 bases; nucleotides outside the gene matches: 6. The CDR3 sequence is CASSSLASGDNEQFF. The CDR3 DNA sequence: TGTGCCAGCAGTTCCTTGGCTAGCGGGGACAATGAGCAGTTCTTC.

This clone was detected only a few times. This chain connects TRBV9 to TRBJ2-5, with 7 bases identical to TRBD1. V lost 2 bases and J lost 4; bases outside the gene matches: 5. The CDR3 length is 14 residues. Germline V gene sequence: CDR1 SGDLS, CDR2 YYNGEE. DNA for the CDR3: TGTGCCAGCAGCGTGCCAGGGGGATTAGAGACCCAGTACTTC. Residues: CASSVPGGLETQYF.

The chain employs TRBV29-1 and TRBJ2-5; D remains unclear. The CDR3 contains 14 residues. Trimming cost V 1 base and J 5 bases, with 14 bases left between them. Per germline, CDR1 SQVTM and CDR2 ANQGSEA. CDR3 sequence: CSVEVAWARETQYF. The CDR3 DNA sequence: TGCAGCGTTGAAGTTGCCTGGGCGCGGGAGACCCAGTACTTC. Full variable domain (missing parts from reference TRBV29-1 and TRBJ2-5): SAVISQKPSRDICQRGTSLTIQCQVDSQVTMMFWYRQQPGQSLTLIATANQGSEATYESGFVIDKFPISRPNLTFSTLTVSNMSPEDSSIYLCSVEVAWARETQYFGPGTRLLVL.

The rearrangement uses TRBV29-1 and TRBJ1-2; D is unresolved. The germline V gene encodes CDR1 SQVTM and CDR2 ANQGSEA. Trimming stripped 5 bases from V and 0 bases from J, with 10 bases between. This CDR3 contains 13 residues. CDR3 sequence: CSVQTTANYGYTF. The DNA of the CDR3 is TGCAGCGTTCAGACTACAGCTAACTATGGCTACACCTTC.

This clone showed up just a few times. V gene TRBV6-5 combines with J gene TRBJ2-3, with 8 bases that match TRBD2. This CDR3 comprises 15 residues. CDR1 and CDR2 (germline): MNHEY, SVGAGI. The ends lost 7 bases at V and 2 bases at J; junction bases unmatched: 8. CDR3 nucleotides: TGTGCCAGCACTCCCCGGGGGGGACCCACAGATACGCAGTATTTT. Protein sequence: CASTPRGGPTDTQYF.

In its sample, this clone was seen once. The V call is TRBV6-5, the J call TRBJ2-7; no firm D call. The V gene's germline CDR1 is MNHEY and CDR2 SVGAGI. The CDR3 extends over 11 amino acids. V lost 6 bases and J 6 bases, leaving 9 bases between the germline ends. CDR3 sequence reads: CASRYVGEQYF. CDR3 sequence (DNA): TGTGCCAGCAGGTACGTCGGCGAGCAGTACTTC.

This chain joins TRBV19 and TRBJ2-3; 11 bases are shared with TRBD2. The CDR3 has 14 amino acids. Germline V lookup: CDR1 LNHDA, CDR2 SQIVND (reference sequence). Trimming at V came to 8 bases and at J to 1 base, leaving 2 bases not matched to a gene. CDR3 nucleotide sequence: TGTGCCAGTGGGACTAGCGGAGGCACAGATACGCAGTATTTT. Amino acids: CASGTSGGTDTQYF.

This chain connects TRBV2 to TRBJ1-2; D remains unclear. The CDR3 totals 13 residues. The V gene's germline CDR1 is SNHLY and CDR2 FYNNEI. The V and J ends lost 3 bases and 8 bases respectively, with 13 bases between them. As DNA, the CDR3 is TGTGCCAGCAGTGAGTGGGGAGACGGAGGCTACACCTTC. Encoded protein: CASSEWGDGGYTF.

The sample holds one count of this clone. The chain links TRBV25-1 to TRBJ2-7; 8 bases agree with TRBD1. The CDR3 contains 15 residues. V lost 0 bases to trimming and J lost 3 bases; unmatched junction nucleotides: 4. Germline CDR1 is MGHDK and CDR2 is SYGVNS. In DNA, the CDR3 is TGTGCCAGCAGTGAATATTTAGGACAGGGCTACGAGCAGTACTTC. This sequence encodes CASSEYLGQGYEQYF.

CDR3 nucleotide sequence: TGTGCCAGCAGCTTAGGGCTTAACTCTGGAAACACCATATATTTT. This sequence encodes CASSLGLNSGNTIYF. V usage is TRBV7-9 and J usage is TRBJ1-3; D unresolved. This CDR3 is built from 15 residues. The germline gives CDR1 SEHNR, CDR2 FQNEAQ (reference sequence). Trimming shortened V by 1 base and J by 0 bases, and 7 bases separated the two germline ends.

The CDR3 sequence is CSVMRGGELFF. The CDR3 region has the DNA TGCAGCGTGATGAGGGGGGGGGAGCTGTTTTTT. The V gene is TRBV29-1, the J gene TRBJ2-2, with a possible D match to TRBD1 (6 bases). The CDR3 is made up of 11 amino acids. Germline V CDR1 and CDR2: SQVTM, ANQGSEA. V lost 6 bases and J lost 8, with 10 bases in between.

The chain employs TRBV5-1 and TRBJ1-3; 7 bases fit TRBD1. With 5 bases clipped from V and 4 bases from J, the junction kept 12 bases outside the gene matches. The CDR3 has 16 amino acids. Germline V gives CDR1 SGHRS, CDR2 YFSETQ. CDR3 DNA: TGCGCCAGCAGTTCATCGGGACAGAGTGCCGGAAACACCATATATTTT. Its protein product is CASSSSGQSAGNTIYF.

The chain combines TRBV15 with TRBJ2-7; D perhaps matches TRBD1 (6 bases). The CDR3 sequence is 13 residues long. Trimming removed 3 bases at V and 6 bases at J, with 12 bases between. CDR1 is LNHNV and CDR2 is YYDKDF in the germline V gene (reference sequence). The CDR3 sequence: CATSRRQGLEQYF. In DNA, the CDR3 is TGTGCCACCAGCAGGAGGCAGGGGCTCGAGCAGTACTTC.

This chain connects TRBV11-2 to TRBJ1-1; D is unresolved. This CDR3 contains 14 residues. V dropped 6 bases and J dropped 5 bases, with 16 bases sitting between them. Germline V gene lookup returns CDR1 SGHAT and CDR2 FQNNGV. In DNA, the CDR3 is TGTGCCAGCAGTAACGGACGGTGGGAGACTGAAGCTTTCTTT. This encodes CASSNGRWETEAFF.

This clone was observed a handful of times. The chain recombines TRBV7-9 with TRBJ2-3; 10 bases map to TRBD2. J gave up 3 bases and V 7 bases, and 7 bases lay outside the gene matches. This CDR3 is 15 amino acids long. Germline CDR1 SEHNR, CDR2 FQNEAQ (reference sequence). The CDR3 spells CASKLAGAVTDTQYF. The CDR3 coding sequence is TGTGCCAGCAAGCTAGCGGGAGCGGTGACAGATACGCAGTATTTT.

There are a few counts of this clone. This sequence joins TRBV5-1 and TRBJ2-7; 11 positions agree with TRBD1. CDR3 length equals 14 residues. V was clipped by 5 bases and J by 3 bases; unmatched bases: 4. Germline loops: CDR1 SGHRS, CDR2 YFSETQ. This chain's CDR3 is CASSPGTGGYEQYF. CDR3 DNA sequence: TGCGCCAGCAGTCCCGGGACAGGGGGCTACGAGCAGTACTTC.